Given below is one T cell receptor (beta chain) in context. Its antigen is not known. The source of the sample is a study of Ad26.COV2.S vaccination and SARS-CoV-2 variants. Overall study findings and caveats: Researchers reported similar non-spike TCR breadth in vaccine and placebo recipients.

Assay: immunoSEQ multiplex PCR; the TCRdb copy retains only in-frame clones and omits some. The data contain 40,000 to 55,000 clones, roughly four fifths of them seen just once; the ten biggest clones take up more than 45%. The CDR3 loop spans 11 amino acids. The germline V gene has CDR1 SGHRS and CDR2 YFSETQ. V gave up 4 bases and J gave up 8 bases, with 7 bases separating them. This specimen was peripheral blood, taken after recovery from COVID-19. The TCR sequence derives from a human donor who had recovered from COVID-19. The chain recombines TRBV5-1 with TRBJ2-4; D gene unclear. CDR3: CASSQNDIQYF. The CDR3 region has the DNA TGCGCCAGCAGCCAGAACGACATTCAGTACTTC.